This is a list of T cell receptor beta chains from one sample in a study of blood T cell repertoires in COVID-19. The protocol was immunoSEQ multiplex PCR, while the TCRdb copy is restricted to in-frame clones and leaves out a portion. The sample includes approximately 300,000 clones, roughly 89% of them seen just once. Sequenced sample: PBMCs or T cells enriched from blood (not recorded which). The source of these receptors is a man in his sixties who had recovered from COVID-19. Both conserved end residues are trimmed from each CDR3. Clone size, where shown, is once, few, many, or a class for clones that have expanded.

J gene | V gene | clone size | CDR3 protein
TRBJ1-1 | TRBV5-3 | . | ARSLKAEDTEAF
TRBJ2-3 | TRBV7-8 | . | ASSLELAGIYTQY
TRBJ2-5 | TRBV19 | . | ASSIGSAGGETQY
TRBJ1-2 | TRBV27 | . | ASSPFGTGGVNYGYT
TRBJ2-5 | TRBV29-1 | once | SVESGEETQY
TRBJ1-3 | TRBV25-1 | once | ASSASVGNTIY
TRBJ1-3 | TRBV3-1/TRBV3-2 | . | ASSQPTWGRATGNTIY
TRBJ2-2 | TRBV7-2 | . | ASSSRVAGGPGELF
TRBJ2-7 | TRBV5-1 | . | ASSTGQFYEQY
TRBJ1-1 | TRBV28 | . | ASSLPGFGAF
TRBJ2-7 | TRBV15 | . | ATSRPGQGSYEQY
TRBJ2-5 | TRBV4-2 | . | ASSQDFSGRAPGLETQY
TRBJ1-1 | TRBV12-5 | . | ASAPRTVGMNTEAF
TRBJ2-2 | TRBV11-2 | . | ASSPDRANTGELF
TRBJ2-5 | TRBV24-1 | few | ATSDPGGELETQY
TRBJ1-1 | TRBV18 | . | ASSRTENTEAF
TRBJ2-1 | TRBV30 | . | AWSSTSGSYPYNEQF
TRBJ2-7 | TRBV25-1 | . | ASSRDRGPYEQY
TRBJ1-1 | TRBV28 | . | ASSNGGGTEAF
TRBJ2-7 | TRBV5-1 | . | ASSSNRGVDEQY
TRBJ1-5 | TRBV28 | . | ASSSYGQSNQPQH
TRBJ2-7 | TRBV3-1/TRBV3-2 | . | ASSGITSTYEQY
TRBJ2-7 | TRBV19 | . | ASSISGADYEQY
TRBJ2-1 | TRBV19 | . | ASSIRQGLGNEQF
TRBJ2-1 | TRBV9 | . | ASSVVGSGKNEQF
TRBJ1-5 | TRBV19 | . | ATRRGYSNQPQH
TRBJ2-7 | TRBV10-3 | . | AIRRDSTYEQY
TRBJ2-5 | TRBV5-4 | . | ASSLGSEETQY
TRBJ1-5 | TRBV28 | . | ASSSKPGQRNQPQH
TRBJ2-5 | TRBV7-9 | . | ASSLGTGGETQY
TRBJ2-5 | TRBV20-1 | . | SGWSQETQY
TRBJ1-2 | TRBV28 | . | ASKTRGRSYGYT
TRBJ2-1 | TRBV7-9 | . | ASSLVSRYNEQF
TRBJ2-1 | TRBV27 | . | ASSPIQGLRLMIYNEQF
TRBJ1-6 | TRBV7-2 | . | ASSPRTGADNSPLH
TRBJ1-1 | TRBV7-2 | few | ASSPQGLGAF
TRBJ1-5 | TRBV9 | . | ASSVEPQNQPQH
TRBJ1-1 | TRBV7-9 | . | ASSLGRQAGYMNTEAF
TRBJ2-2 | TRBV28 | . | ASSGPDTGELF
TRBJ2-7 | TRBV11-1 | . | ASSLRLEDEQY
TRBJ2-7 | TRBV19 | . | ASSETRDLNEQY
TRBJ2-6 | TRBV29-1 | . | SVGPGGSLSGANVLT
TRBJ2-3 | TRBV25-1 | . | ASRPGLAGTDTQY
TRBJ2-3 | TRBV19 | . | ASSIIRRTSTDTQY
TRBJ1-4 | TRBV7-3 | . | ASSLTRGEKLF
TRBJ1-2 | TRBV3-1/TRBV3-2 | . | ASSQDGESSRPDANYGYT
TRBJ2-2 | TRBV5-4 | . | ASSLTVGELF
TRBJ2-7 | TRBV13 | . | ASSLGLANNYEQY
TRBJ2-1 | TRBV28 | . | ASSDASGIPYNEQF
TRBJ1-2 | TRBV28 | . | ASRRSSGGYT
TRBJ1-3 | TRBV28 | . | ASSLLGAGGNTIY
TRBJ2-1 | TRBV9 | . | ASSVGLFNEQF
TRBJ2-7 | TRBV28 | . | ASKVGHLHEQY
TRBJ1-5 | TRBV18 | . | ASSRGQGFRQPQH
TRBJ2-3 | TRBV7-2 | . | ASSVRTGGSDTQY
TRBJ2-7 | TRBV27 | . | ASSFGPGFYEQY
TRBJ2-3 | TRBV19 | . | ASSIGRADTQY
TRBJ2-3 | TRBV10-1 | . | ASSPGGSSTDTQY
TRBJ2-1 | TRBV20-1 | . | SASALVASGGSYNEQF
TRBJ1-1 | TRBV6-5 | once | ASSYSDWGGSPF